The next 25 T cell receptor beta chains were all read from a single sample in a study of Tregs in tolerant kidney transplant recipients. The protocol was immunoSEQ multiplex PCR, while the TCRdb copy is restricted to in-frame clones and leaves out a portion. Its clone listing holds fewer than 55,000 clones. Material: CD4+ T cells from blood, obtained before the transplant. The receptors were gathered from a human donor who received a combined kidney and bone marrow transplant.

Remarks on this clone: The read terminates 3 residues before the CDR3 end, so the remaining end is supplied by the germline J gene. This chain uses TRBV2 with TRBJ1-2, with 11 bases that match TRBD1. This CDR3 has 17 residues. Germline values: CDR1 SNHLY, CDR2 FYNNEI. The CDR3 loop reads CASSEGRAGTGGPGYTF. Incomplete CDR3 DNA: TGTGCCAGCAGTGAAGGGAGGGCCGGGACAGGGGGACCCGGC.

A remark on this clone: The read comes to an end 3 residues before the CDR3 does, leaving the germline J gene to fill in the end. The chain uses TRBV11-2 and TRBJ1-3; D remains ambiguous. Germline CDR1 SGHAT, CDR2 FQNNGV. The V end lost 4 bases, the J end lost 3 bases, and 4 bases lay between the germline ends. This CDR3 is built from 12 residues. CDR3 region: CASSSNGNTIYF. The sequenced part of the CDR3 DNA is TGTGCCAGCAGCTCTAATGGAAACACC.

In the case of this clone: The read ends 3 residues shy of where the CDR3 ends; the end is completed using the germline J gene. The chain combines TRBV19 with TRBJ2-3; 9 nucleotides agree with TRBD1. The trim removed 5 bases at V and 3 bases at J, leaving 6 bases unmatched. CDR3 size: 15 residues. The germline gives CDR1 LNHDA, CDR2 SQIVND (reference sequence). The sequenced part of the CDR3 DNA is TGTGCCAGTAGTCCGGGACAGGGAGGAACAGATACG. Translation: CASSPGQGGTDT. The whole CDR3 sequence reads CASSPGQGGTDTQYF.

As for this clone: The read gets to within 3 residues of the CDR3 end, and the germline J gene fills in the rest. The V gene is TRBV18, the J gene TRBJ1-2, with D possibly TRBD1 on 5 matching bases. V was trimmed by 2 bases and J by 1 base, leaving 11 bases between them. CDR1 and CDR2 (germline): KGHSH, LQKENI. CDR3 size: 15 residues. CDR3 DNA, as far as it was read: TGTGCCAGCTCACCAGGGACTAGGGGTAACTATGGC. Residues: CASSPGTRGNYG. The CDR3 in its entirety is CASSPGTRGNYGYTF.

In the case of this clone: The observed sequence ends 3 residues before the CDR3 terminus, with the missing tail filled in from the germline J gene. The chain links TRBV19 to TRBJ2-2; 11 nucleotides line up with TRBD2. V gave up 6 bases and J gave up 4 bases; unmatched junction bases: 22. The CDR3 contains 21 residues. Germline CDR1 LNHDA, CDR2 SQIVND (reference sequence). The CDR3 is CASSYTGITFLLAGVTGELFF. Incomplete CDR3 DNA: TGTGCCAGTAGCTATACAGGGATTACCTTCCTACTAGCGGGAGTCACCGGGGAG.

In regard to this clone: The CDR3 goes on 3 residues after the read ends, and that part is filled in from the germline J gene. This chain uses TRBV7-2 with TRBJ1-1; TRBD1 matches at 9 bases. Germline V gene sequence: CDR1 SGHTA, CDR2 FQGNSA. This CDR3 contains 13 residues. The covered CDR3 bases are TGTGCCAGCAGCCCGGACAGGGGAGGATGG. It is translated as CASSPDRGGW. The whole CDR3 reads CASSPDRGGWAFF.

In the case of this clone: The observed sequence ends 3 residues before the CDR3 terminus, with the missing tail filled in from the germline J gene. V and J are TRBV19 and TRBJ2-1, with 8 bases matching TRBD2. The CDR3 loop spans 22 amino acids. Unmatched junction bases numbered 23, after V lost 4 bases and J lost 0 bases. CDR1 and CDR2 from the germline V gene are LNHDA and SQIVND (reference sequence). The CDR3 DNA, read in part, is TGTGCCAGTAGTACTCTCGGCCAGGGGCGGGGGGACCCGCTGTCCTCCTACAATGAG. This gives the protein CASSTLGQGRGDPLSSYNE. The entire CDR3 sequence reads CASSTLGQGRGDPLSSYNEQFF.

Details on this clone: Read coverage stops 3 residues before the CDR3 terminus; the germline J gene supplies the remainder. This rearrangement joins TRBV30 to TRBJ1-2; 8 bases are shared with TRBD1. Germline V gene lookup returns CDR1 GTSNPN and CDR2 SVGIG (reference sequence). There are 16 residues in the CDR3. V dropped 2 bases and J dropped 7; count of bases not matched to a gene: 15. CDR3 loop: CAWSSSDRGPSGGYTF. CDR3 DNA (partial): TGTGCCTGGAGTTCAAGCGACAGGGGCCCGTCGGGTGGC.

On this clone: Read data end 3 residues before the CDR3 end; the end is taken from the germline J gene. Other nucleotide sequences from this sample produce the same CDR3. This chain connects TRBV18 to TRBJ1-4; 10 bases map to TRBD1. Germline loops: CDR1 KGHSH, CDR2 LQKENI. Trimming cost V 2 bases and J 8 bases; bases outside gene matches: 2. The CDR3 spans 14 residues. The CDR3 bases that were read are TGTGCCAGCTCACCAGGGACAGGGGACGAAAAA. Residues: CASSPGTGDEK. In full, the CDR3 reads CASSPGTGDEKLFF.

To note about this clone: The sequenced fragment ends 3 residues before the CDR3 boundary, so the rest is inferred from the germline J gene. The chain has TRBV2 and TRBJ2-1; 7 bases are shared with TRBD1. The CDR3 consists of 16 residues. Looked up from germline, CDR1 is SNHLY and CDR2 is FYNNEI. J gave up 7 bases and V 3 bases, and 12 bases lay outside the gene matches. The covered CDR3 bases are TGTGCCAGCAGTGAGTGGGTAGGGGGCATCGGGAATGAG. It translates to CASSEWVGGIGNE. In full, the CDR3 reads CASSEWVGGIGNEQFF.

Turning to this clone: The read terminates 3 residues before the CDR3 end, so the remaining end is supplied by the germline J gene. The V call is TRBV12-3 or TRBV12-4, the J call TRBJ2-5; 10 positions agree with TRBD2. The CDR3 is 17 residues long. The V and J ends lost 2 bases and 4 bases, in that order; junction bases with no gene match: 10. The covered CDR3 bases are TGTGCCAGCAGTTTACCTTTAGCGGGGGGCGGGGGAGAGACC. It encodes CASSLPLAGGGGET. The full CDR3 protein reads CASSLPLAGGGGETQYF.

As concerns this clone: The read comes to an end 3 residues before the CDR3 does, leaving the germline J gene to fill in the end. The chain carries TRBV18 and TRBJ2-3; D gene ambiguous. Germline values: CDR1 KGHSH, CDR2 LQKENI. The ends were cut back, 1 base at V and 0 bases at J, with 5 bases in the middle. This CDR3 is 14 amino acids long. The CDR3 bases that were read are TGTGCCAGCTCACCACTCAGGAGCACAGATACG. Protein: CASSPLRSTDT. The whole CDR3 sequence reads CASSPLRSTDTQYF.

CDR3 DNA (partial): TGCAGTGCAAGCCAAATGGGGGCAGTTAATCAGCCC. Translating it yields CSASQMGAVNQP. The entire CDR3 reads CSASQMGAVNQPQHF. This rearrangement joins TRBV20-1 to TRBJ1-5, with D maybe TRBD1 (6 bases). The observed sequence ends 3 residues before the CDR3 terminus, with the missing tail filled in from the germline J gene. V lost 6 bases and J 4 bases, leaving 19 bases between the germline ends. The length of the CDR3 is 15 residues. From germline, CDR1 is DFQATT and CDR2 SNEGSKA (reference sequence).

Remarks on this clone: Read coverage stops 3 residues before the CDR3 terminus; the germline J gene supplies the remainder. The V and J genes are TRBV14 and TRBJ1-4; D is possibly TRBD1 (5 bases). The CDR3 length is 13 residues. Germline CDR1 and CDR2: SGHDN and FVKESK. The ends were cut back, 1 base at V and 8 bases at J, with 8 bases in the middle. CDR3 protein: CASSQVSGEKLFF. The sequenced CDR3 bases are TGTGCCAGCAGCCAAGTCTCAGGGGAAAAA.

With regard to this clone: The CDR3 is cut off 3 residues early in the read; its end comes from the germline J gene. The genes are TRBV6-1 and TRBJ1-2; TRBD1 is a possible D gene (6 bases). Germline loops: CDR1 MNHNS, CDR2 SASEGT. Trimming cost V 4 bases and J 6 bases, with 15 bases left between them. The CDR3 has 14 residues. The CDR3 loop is CASSGHGTNDGYTF. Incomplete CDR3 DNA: TGTGCCAGCAGTGGCCACGGGACAAACGATGGC.

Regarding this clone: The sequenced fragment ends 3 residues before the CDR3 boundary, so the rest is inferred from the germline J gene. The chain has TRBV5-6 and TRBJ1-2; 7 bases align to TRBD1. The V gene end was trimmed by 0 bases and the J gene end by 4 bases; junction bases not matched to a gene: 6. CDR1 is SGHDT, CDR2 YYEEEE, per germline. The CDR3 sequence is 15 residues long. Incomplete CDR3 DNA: TGTGCCAGCAGCTTGGGAACAGGGGAATTCTATGGC. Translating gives CASSLGTGEFYG. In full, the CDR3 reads CASSLGTGEFYGYTF.

Partial CDR3 DNA: TGTGCCAGCAACCCCCGGCCCGTAGCGGGAGAAAGGGGGGGGGAG. Encoded protein: CASNPRPVAGERGGE. The entire CDR3 protein is CASNPRPVAGERGGELFF. The rearrangement joins TRBV7-8 to TRBJ2-2; 9 positions agree with TRBD2. The read terminates 3 residues ahead of where the CDR3 ends, so the germline J gene completes it. V was pared by 7 bases and J by 8 bases, with 20 bases of the junction left unmatched. CDR1 and CDR2 from the germline V gene are SGHVS and FQNEAQ. The CDR3 loop spans 18 amino acids.

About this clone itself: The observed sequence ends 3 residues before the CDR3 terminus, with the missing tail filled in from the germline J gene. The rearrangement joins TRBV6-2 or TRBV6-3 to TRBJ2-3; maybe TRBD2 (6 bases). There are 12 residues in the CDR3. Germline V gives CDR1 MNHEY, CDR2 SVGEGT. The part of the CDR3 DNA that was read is TGTGCCAGCAGTTACGGAGGGGCCTCG. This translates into CASSYGGAS. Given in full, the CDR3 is CASSYGGASQYF.

CDR3 loop: CASSSIDSYEQYF. The sequenced CDR3 bases are TGTGCCAGCAGCTCCATAGACAGCTACGAG. The chain recombines TRBV7-9 with TRBJ2-7; tentative D call: TRBD1 (5 bases). With the read ending 3 residues before the CDR3 end, the germline J gene is used to fill in that end. The V and J ends lost 4 bases and 3 bases respectively, with 10 bases between them. The CDR3 is made up of 13 amino acids. The germline V gene has CDR1 SEHNR and CDR2 FQNEAQ (reference sequence).

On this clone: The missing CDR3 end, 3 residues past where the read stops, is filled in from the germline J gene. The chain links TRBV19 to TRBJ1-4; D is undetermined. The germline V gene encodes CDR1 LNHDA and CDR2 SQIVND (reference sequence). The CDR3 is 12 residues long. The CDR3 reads CASSMLSGKLFF. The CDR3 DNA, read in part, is TGTGCCAGTAGTATGCTCTCGGGGAAA.

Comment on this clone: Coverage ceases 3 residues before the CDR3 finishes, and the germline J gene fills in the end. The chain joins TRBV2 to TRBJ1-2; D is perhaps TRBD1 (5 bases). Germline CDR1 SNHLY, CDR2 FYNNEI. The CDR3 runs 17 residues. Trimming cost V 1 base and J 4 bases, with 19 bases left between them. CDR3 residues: CASSEVILGGGGYGYTF. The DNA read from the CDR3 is TGTGCCAGCAGTGAAGTAATATTGGGGGGTGGTGGCTATGGC. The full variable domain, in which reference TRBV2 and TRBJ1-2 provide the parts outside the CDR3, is EPEVTQTPSHQVTQMGQEVILRCVPISNHLYFYWYRQILGQKVEFLVSFYNNEISEKSEIFDDQFSVERPDGSNFTLKIRSTKLEDSAMYFCASSEVILGGGGYGYTFGSGTRLTVV.

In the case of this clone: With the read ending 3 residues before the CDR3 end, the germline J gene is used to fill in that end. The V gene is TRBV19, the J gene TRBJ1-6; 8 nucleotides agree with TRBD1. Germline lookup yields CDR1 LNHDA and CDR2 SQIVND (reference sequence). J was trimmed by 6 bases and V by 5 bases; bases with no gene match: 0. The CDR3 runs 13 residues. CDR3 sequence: CASSDRGNSPLHF. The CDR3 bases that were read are TGTGCCAGTAGTGACAGGGGTAATTCACCC.

CDR3 protein: CASSLAGSTDTQYF. The CDR3 DNA, read in part, is TGTGCCAGCAGCTTGGCGGGAAGCACAGATACG. J is TRBJ2-3 and V is TRBV7-9; possible D gene TRBD2, 6 bases. The missing CDR3 end, 3 residues past where the read stops, is filled in from the germline J gene. Germline CDR1 SEHNR, CDR2 FQNEAQ (reference sequence). The CDR3 is made up of 14 amino acids. V shed 3 bases and J shed 0 bases, with 7 bases lying between them.

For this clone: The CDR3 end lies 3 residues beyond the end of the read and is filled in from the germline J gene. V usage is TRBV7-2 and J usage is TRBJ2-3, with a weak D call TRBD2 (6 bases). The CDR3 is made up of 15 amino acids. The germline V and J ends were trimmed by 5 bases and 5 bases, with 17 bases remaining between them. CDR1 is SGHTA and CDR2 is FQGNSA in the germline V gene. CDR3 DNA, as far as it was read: TGTGCCAGCAGCCGCAGGTCGGGAGCGGAAGATACG. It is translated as CASSRRSGAEDT. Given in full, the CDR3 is CASSRRSGAEDTQYF.

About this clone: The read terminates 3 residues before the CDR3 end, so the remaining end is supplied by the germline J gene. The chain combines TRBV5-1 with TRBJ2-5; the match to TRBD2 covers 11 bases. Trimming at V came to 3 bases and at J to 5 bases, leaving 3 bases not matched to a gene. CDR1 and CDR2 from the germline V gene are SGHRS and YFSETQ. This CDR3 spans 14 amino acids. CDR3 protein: CASSSTSGSETQYF. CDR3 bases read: TGCGCCAGCAGCTCCACTAGCGGGAGTGAGACC.